This TCR beta chain is from a study of OX40 agonist ivuxolimab in advanced cancers. At the level of the study: Patients were treated with ivuxolimab, an agonistic anti-OX40 (CD134) antibody. Antecedent anti-PD-1, anti-PD-L1 or anti-CTLA-4 therapy was permissible, with roughly 40% having received some. Partial responses were seen in three patients, one with hepatocellular carcinoma and two with cutaneous melanoma.

This CDR3 has 16 amino acids. V trimming: 10 bases; J trimming: 0 bases; junction bases outside the gene matches: 11. CDR1 is SNHLY and CDR2 is FYNNEI in the germline V gene. Sequencing used immunoSEQ multiplex PCR; TCRdb keeps in-frame clones, though not all of them. The top ten hold more than 9.5% of the sample, which has about 28,000 clones, approximately 80% seen once. Sequenced here: CD4+ or CD8+ T cells sorted from blood, sampled in a trial of the OX40 agonist ivuxolimab. The receptor was derived from an adult with an advanced solid tumor such as melanoma, head and neck, liver or kidney cancer. This rearrangement joins TRBV2 to TRBJ2-1, with 8 bases matching TRBD2. The CDR3 reads CAITGGGRGSYNEQFF. For the CDR3, the DNA is TGTGCCATAACGGGGGGGGGCCGAGGCTCCTACAATGAGCAGTTCTTC. The complete variable domain, with remaining parts taken from reference TRBV2 and TRBJ2-1, reads EPEVTQTPSHQVTQMGQEVILRCVPISNHLYFYWYRQILGQKVEFLVSFYNNEISEKSEIFDDQFSVERPDGSNFTLKIRSTKLEDSAMYFCAITGGGRGSYNEQFFGPGTRLTVL.